The next 30 T cell receptor beta chains were all read from a single sample in a study of blood T cell repertoires in COVID-19. The repertoire was sequenced with immunoSEQ multiplex PCR; TCRdb's copy has only in-frame clones and lacks some. This sample has 56,000 or so clones, with roughly 84% found just once. Sequenced input: peripheral blood. Receptor source: a woman aged 80 or over with acute or convalescent COVID-19.

The rearrangement links TRBV6-1 to TRBJ1-2; TRBD1 might be the D (5 bases). Germline CDR1 reads MNHNS; CDR2 reads SASEGT. Between the trimmed V and J ends, which lost 1 base and 2 bases, there was a span of 11 bases. The CDR3 runs to 15 residues. The CDR3, as DNA: TGTGCCAGCAGTGAAGTGGGGACTATGAACTATGGCTACACCTTC. Amino acids: CASSEVGTMNYGYTF.

The rearrangement links TRBV3-1 (or the pseudogene TRBV3-2) to TRBJ2-5; D is perhaps TRBD1 (6 bases). This CDR3 region has 13 residues. V lost 1 base to trimming and J lost 7 bases, with 10 bases between them. Germline-derived CDR1 and CDR2 are LGHDT and YNNKEL (reference sequence). CDR3 nucleotides: TGTGCCAGCAGCCAAGTACAGGGTCGGACCCAGTACTTC. It translates to CASSQVQGRTQYF.

The CDR3 here is CSVALDGQSEKLFF. The CDR3 nucleotides are TGCAGCGTTGCACTCGACGGACAATCTGAAAAACTGTTTTTT. V and J are TRBV29-1 and TRBJ1-4, with D maybe TRBD1 (5 bases). The CDR3 totals 14 residues. From germline, CDR1 is SQVTM and CDR2 ANQGSEA. The V end lost 4 bases, the J end lost 7 bases, and 16 bases lay between the germline ends.

V and J are TRBV7-9 and TRBJ2-7; 12 bases fit TRBD2. With V trimmed by 4 bases and J by 6 bases, 4 bases remained unmatched. Germline V gene data show CDR1 as SEHNR and CDR2 as FQNEAQ (reference sequence). CDR3 length: 14 residues. Here the CDR3 reads CASSYLAGGPEQYF. The DNA for the CDR3 is TGTGCCAGCAGCTACCTAGCGGGGGGGCCCGAGCAGTACTTC.

This clone was seen only once. The genes are TRBV12-3 or TRBV12-4 and TRBJ1-2, with 8 positions matching TRBD1. Trimming removed 5 bases from V and 7 bases from J; junction bases left unmatched: 3. There are 12 residues in the CDR3. The CDR3 protein is CASSIGQGGYTF. DNA of the CDR3: TGTGCCAGCAGTATCGGACAGGGTGGCTACACCTTC.

The chain uses TRBV2 and TRBJ2-1; maybe TRBD1 (5 bases). The CDR3 extends over 15 amino acids. Trimming stripped 2 bases from V and 4 bases from J, with 12 bases between. Germline CDR1 and CDR2: SNHLY and FYNNEI. CDR3 amino acids: CASSESGRGYNEQFF. In nucleotides, the CDR3 is TGTGCCAGCAGTGAATCGGGTAGGGGTTACAATGAGCAGTTCTTC.

The genes are TRBV18 and TRBJ1-5; 9 nucleotides line up with TRBD1. Per germline, CDR1 KGHSH and CDR2 LQKENI. The CDR3 has 15 amino acids. After removal of 2 bases from V and 6 bases from J, the junction contained 5 bases not matched to a gene. The CDR3: CASSPWQGQGQPQHF. The CDR3 DNA follows: TGTGCCAGCTCACCATGGCAGGGACAGGGTCAGCCCCAGCATTTT.

The chain is built from TRBV2 and TRBJ1-1, with D unclear. Germline lookup yields CDR1 SNHLY and CDR2 FYNNEI. V lost 4 bases and J lost 1, with 7 bases in between. The CDR3 contains 13 residues. The CDR3 nucleotides read TGTGCCAGCAGTGGTCGGGGGAACACTGAAGCTTTCTTT. It is translated as CASSGRGNTEAFF.

The chain combines TRBV7-6 with TRBJ1-3; a weak D match, TRBD1 (6 bases). The CDR3 covers 16 residues. The V end lost 5 bases, the J end lost 0 bases, and 14 bases lay between the germline ends. The germline V gene encodes CDR1 SGHVS and CDR2 FNYEAQ. CDR3 loop: CASSPQGLSSGNTIYF. In DNA form, the CDR3 reads TGTGCCAGCAGCCCCCAGGGGCTCAGCTCTGGAAACACCATATATTTT.

V gene TRBV30 combines with J gene TRBJ1-2; no firm D call. The length of the CDR3 is 13 residues. CDR1 GTSNPN and CDR2 SVGIG come from the germline V gene (reference sequence). Trimming stripped 5 bases from V and 5 bases from J, with 15 bases between. CDR3 protein: CAWSQTSGYGYTF. DNA for the CDR3: TGTGCCTGGTCACAGACCTCTGGGTATGGCTACACCTTC.

This chain joins TRBV20-1 and TRBJ2-1, with D possibly TRBD2 on 6 matching bases. The V end lost 3 bases, the J end lost 8 bases, and 8 bases lay between the germline ends. CDR1 DFQATT and CDR2 SNEGSKA come from the germline V gene (reference sequence). The CDR3 contains 11 residues. The CDR3: CSASREDEQFF. CDR3 in DNA: TGCAGTGCTAGCAGGGAGGATGAGCAGTTCTTC.

This rearrangement joins TRBV6-1 to TRBJ2-7; TRBD2 agrees at 13 bases. V was clipped by 3 bases and J by 5 bases; unmatched bases: 4. Germline V CDR1 and CDR2: MNHNS, SASEGT. This CDR3 region has 15 residues. In nucleotides, the CDR3 is TGTGCCAGCAGTGACCGTGGACTAGCGGGGGACGAGCAGTACTTC. Protein: CASSDRGLAGDEQYF.

V usage is TRBV9 and J usage is TRBJ1-1; D unresolved. The germline gives CDR1 SGDLS, CDR2 YYNGEE. V was trimmed by 2 bases and J by 2 bases, leaving 10 bases between them. The CDR3 is made up of 14 amino acids. CDR3 coding DNA: TGTGCCAGCAGCGTTTTCCCGGGAAACACTGAAGCTTTCTTT. It yields the protein CASSVFPGNTEAFF.

The chain couples TRBV6-5 to TRBJ2-7; TRBD2 is a possible D gene (6 bases). CDR3 length equals 15 residues. The germline V and J ends were trimmed by 7 bases and 2 bases, with 18 bases remaining between them. Germline V gives CDR1 MNHEY, CDR2 SVGAGI. The CDR3 region has the DNA TGTGCCAGCAAGGAGGGTGGGTACACTACCTACGAGCAGTACTTC. Its protein is CASKEGGYTTYEQYF.

The gene calls are TRBV11-3 and TRBJ2-7; 10 bases align to TRBD1. CDR3 length: 15 amino acids. The V segment lost 4 bases and the J segment 4 bases; nucleotides outside the gene matches: 7. CDR1 and CDR2 (germline): SGHNT, YENEEA. CDR3 sequence: CASSYSGTGVYEQYF. The CDR3 DNA sequence: TGTGCCAGCAGCTATTCCGGGACAGGGGTTTACGAGCAGTACTTC.

The V call is TRBV30, the J call TRBJ1-2, with TRBD1 matching 8 bases. Per germline, CDR1 GTSNPN and CDR2 SVGIG (reference sequence). This CDR3 contains 14 residues. J gave up 4 bases and V 2 bases, and 6 bases lay outside the gene matches. The CDR3 coding sequence is TGTGCCTGGAGTTTGCCCACAGGGGGCTATGGCTACACCTTC. Translation gives CAWSLPTGGYGYTF.

The CDR3 DNA is TGTGCCAGCAGCCAAGATCGAGCGGGGAGGGGAGAGACCCAGTACTTC. Translating it yields CASSQDRAGRGETQYF. This chain joins TRBV14 and TRBJ2-5, with 7 bases aligning to TRBD2. Trimming removed 0 bases from V and 4 bases from J; junction bases left unmatched: 8. The CDR3 extends over 16 amino acids. The germline gives CDR1 SGHDN, CDR2 FVKESK.

This clone appeared once. J is TRBJ1-1 and V is TRBV5-4; TRBD1 is a possible D gene (5 bases). Germline values: CDR1 SGHNT, CDR2 YYREEE (reference sequence). The CDR3 sequence is 17 residues long. Trimming stripped 0 bases from V and 4 bases from J, with 19 bases between. CDR3 in amino acids: CASSLGGVGGRGTEAFF. CDR3 nucleotides: TGTGCCAGCAGCTTGGGCGGGGTGGGGGGTCGAGGCACTGAAGCTTTCTTT.

V is TRBV15 and J is TRBJ1-1; 7 positions match TRBD1. The V and J ends lost 8 bases and 3 bases, in that order; junction bases with no gene match: 6. This CDR3 has 13 residues. Germline V gene data show CDR1 as LNHNV and CDR2 as YYDKDF (reference sequence). In nucleotides, the CDR3 is TGTGCCACCGGGACAGATAGGGACACTGAAGCTTTCTTT. Protein: CATGTDRDTEAFF. The variable domain in full, completed from reference TRBV15 and TRBJ1-1, reads DAMVIQNPRYQVTQFGKPVTLSCSQTLNHNVMYWYQQKSSQAPKLLFHYYDKDFNNEADTPDNFQSRRPNTSFCFLDIRSPGLGDTAMYLCATGTDRDTEAFFGQGTRLTVV.

V usage is TRBV5-1 and J usage is TRBJ2-5, with 8 bases identical to TRBD1. The CDR3 sequence is 15 residues long. Germline V CDR1 and CDR2: SGHRS, YFSETQ. V lost 6 bases, J lost 2 bases, and 9 bases stayed unmatched. Written as DNA, the CDR3 is TGCGCCAGCACCCCGCCGGACAGGGAGCAAGAGACCCAGTACTTC. Translated: CASTPPDREQETQYF.

This chain joins TRBV7-8 and TRBJ1-1; D perhaps matches TRBD1 (5 bases). The CDR3 loop spans 14 amino acids. With 3 bases removed from V and 0 bases from J, the gap between germline ends came to 8 bases. CDR1 and CDR2 from the germline V gene are SGHVS and FQNEAQ. The chain's CDR3 is CASSFGGLNTEAFF. CDR3 sequence (DNA): TGTGCCAGCAGCTTCGGGGGGTTGAACACTGAAGCTTTCTTT. Looking up the rest from reference TRBV7-8 and TRBJ1-1 gives the full variable domain: GAGVSQSPRYKVAKRGQDVALRCDPISGHVSLFWYQQALGQGPEFLTYFQNEAQLDKSGLPSDRFFAERPEGSVSTLKIQRTQQEDSAVYLCASSFGGLNTEAFFGQGTRLTVV.

The chain recombines TRBV24-1 with TRBJ1-1; D ambiguous. Germline CDR1 KGHDR, CDR2 SFDVKD. Trimming removed 4 bases from V and 8 bases from J, with 7 bases in between. CDR3 size: 11 residues. The CDR3 is CATSDGREAFF. The CDR3 DNA sequence: TGTGCCACCAGTGACGGCAGGGAAGCTTTCTTT.

Written as DNA, the CDR3 is TGTGCCAGCAGTGAAGCTCCGGACAGGGCCGCTTTCTTT. Translated: CASSEAPDRAAFF. V usage is TRBV6-1 and J usage is TRBJ1-1; 8 nucleotides agree with TRBD1. Trimming cost V 0 bases and J 11 bases; bases outside gene matches: 5. CDR1 and CDR2 from the germline V gene are MNHNS and SASEGT. This CDR3 spans 13 amino acids.

The rearrangement links TRBV2 to TRBJ1-1, with 7 bases that match TRBD1. The CDR3 is made up of 13 amino acids. CDR1 and CDR2 (germline): SNHLY, FYNNEI. The trim removed 6 bases at V and 4 bases at J, leaving 5 bases unmatched. CDR3 DNA sequence: TGTGCCAGCAGGGCGGACAGGACCACTGAAGCTTTCTTT. The encoded protein is CASRADRTTEAFF.

In the case of this clone: Additional DNA sequences in this sample encode the identical CDR3. The chain has TRBV13 and TRBJ1-2; 10 bases align to TRBD1. Germline assignment: CDR1 PRHDT and CDR2 FYEKMQ (reference sequence). J lost 2 bases, V lost 6 bases, and 3 bases had no gene match. The CDR3 runs to 14 residues. CDR3: CASRPGQGNYGYTF. The DNA of the CDR3 is TGTGCCAGCAGACCGGGACAGGGGAACTATGGCTACACCTTC.

This sequence joins TRBV5-1 and TRBJ1-2, with a tentative D call TRBD1 (6 bases). Trimming pared 4 bases from V and 8 bases from J, leaving 9 bases between. Looked up from germline, CDR1 is SGHRS and CDR2 is YFSETQ. The CDR3 runs to 11 residues. For the CDR3, the DNA is TGCGCCAGCAGCCCGGGGGGCGGCTACACCTTC. Its protein product is CASSPGGGYTF.

The V gene is TRBV5-4, the J gene TRBJ2-1; 10 nucleotides match TRBD2. The CDR3 runs to 16 residues. The V segment lost 0 bases and the J segment 9 bases; nucleotides outside the gene matches: 9. CDR1 is SGHNT, CDR2 YYREEE, per germline (reference sequence). CDR3 in DNA: TGTGCCAGCAGCTTGGGTAGCGGGGGGCTGGGGGGTGAGCAGTTCTTC. The encoded protein is CASSLGSGGLGGEQFF. The full variable domain, its missing parts supplied by reference TRBV5-4 and TRBJ2-1, is ETGVTQSPTHLIKTRGQQVTLRCSSQSGHNTVSWYQQALGQGPQFIFQYYREEENGRGNFPPRFSGLQFPNYSSELNVNALELDDSALYLCASSLGSGGLGGEQFFGPGTRLTVL.

The V call is TRBV9, the J call TRBJ2-7; the D gene is possibly TRBD2 (6 bases). The germline gives CDR1 SGDLS, CDR2 YYNGEE. V lost 3 bases, J lost 9 bases, and 16 bases lay in between. This CDR3 has 13 residues. The chain's CDR3 is CASSAGLSARQYF. CDR3 DNA sequence: TGTGCCAGCAGCGCGGGACTCTCTGCGAGGCAGTACTTC.

The genes are TRBV7-9 and TRBJ1-6; D uncertain. With 5 bases removed from V and 5 bases from J, the gap between germline ends came to 4 bases. The length of the CDR3 is 12 residues. Germline V gene lookup returns CDR1 SEHNR and CDR2 FQNEAQ (reference sequence). The DNA for the CDR3 is TGTGCCAGCAGCCCGGATAATTCACCCCTCCACTTT. Amino acid sequence: CASSPDNSPLHF.

The CDR3 DNA is TGTGCCAGCAGCCAAGAGCTAGCGGGGGGCGAGCAGTTCTTC. Its translation: CASSQELAGGEQFF. The V call is TRBV14, the J call TRBJ2-1; 11 bases are a match to TRBD2. CDR1 is SGHDN and CDR2 is FVKESK in the germline V gene. The CDR3 extends over 14 amino acids. V lost 0 bases to trimming and J lost 10 bases; unmatched junction nucleotides: 2. The full variable domain, completed using reference TRBV14 and TRBJ2-1, is EAGVTQFPSHSVIEKGQTVTLRCDPISGHDNLYWYRRVMGKEIKFLLHFVKESKQDESGMPNNRFLAERTGGTYSTLKVQPAELEDSGVYFCASSQELAGGEQFFGPGTRLTVL.